These 28 T cell receptor beta chains were all obtained from the same sample, sequenced in a study of blood T cell repertoires in COVID-19. TCRdb's copy holds only in-frame clones and misses some; the assay was immunoSEQ multiplex PCR. The data hold 200,000 or so clones, with 75% to 90% observed a single time. Sequenced sample: peripheral blood. These receptors were obtained from a human donor in a cohort sampled during active COVID-19.

V is TRBV5-5 and J is TRBJ1-1; D is perhaps TRBD1 (5 bases). Germline V gene sequence: CDR1 SGHKS, CDR2 YYEKEE (reference sequence). This CDR3 has 15 residues. Trimming shortened V by 2 bases and J by 3 bases, and 14 bases separated the two germline ends. As DNA, the CDR3 is TGTGCCAGCAGCTTAACCCTCGGGGGGTACACTGAAGCTTTCTTT. It specifies CASSLTLGGYTEAFF.

Of note for this clone: The junction differs from germline at one of its ends, possibly a read error. The chain uses TRBV5-6 and TRBJ1-2, with 10 bases that match TRBD1. CDR3 length equals 17 residues. From germline, CDR1 is SGHDT and CDR2 YYEEEE. The CDR3 nucleotides read TGTGCCAGCAGCTTTTCTCTGGGGACAGGGGCTAAATATGGCTACACCTTC. It codes for CASSFSLGTGAKYGYTF.

The chain uses TRBV7-3 and TRBJ2-6; possibly TRBD2 for D (6 bases). Germline values: CDR1 SGHTA, CDR2 FQGTGA. This CDR3 comprises 18 residues. V lost 0 bases, J lost 0 bases, and 12 bases lay in between. The CDR3 protein is CASSLTRDDISGANVLTF. The CDR3 DNA sequence: TGTGCCAGCAGCTTAACGCGGGACGATATCTCTGGGGCCAACGTCCTGACTTTC.

The V call is TRBV27, the J call TRBJ2-5, with 7 bases lining up with TRBD2. The V segment lost 1 base and the J segment 1 base; nucleotides outside the gene matches: 6. Germline loops: CDR1 MNHEY, CDR2 SMNVEV (reference sequence). The CDR3 totals 16 residues. CDR3: CASSLFSGEGQETQYF. In nucleotides, the CDR3 is TGTGCCAGCAGTTTATTTTCGGGGGAGGGCCAAGAGACCCAGTACTTC.

The chain couples TRBV4-1 to TRBJ2-1, with D tentatively TRBD2 (6 bases). In germline, CDR1 is MGHRA, CDR2 YSYEKL. V was clipped by 1 base and J by 7 bases, with 17 bases between them. CDR3 length: 16 residues. The CDR3 nucleotides read TGCGCCAGCAGCCAAGTATGGGCGGGGCCCCCGAATGAGCAGTTCTTC. Its protein product is CASSQVWAGPPNEQFF.

The chain employs TRBV7-2 and TRBJ2-1, with TRBD1 identical over 9 bases. CDR3 length: 15 amino acids. Per germline, CDR1 SGHTA and CDR2 FQGNSA. Trimming cost V 5 bases and J 3 bases; bases outside gene matches: 5. The CDR3 reads CASSPAGQGYNEQFF. CDR3 sequence (DNA): TGTGCCAGCAGCCCTGCGGGACAGGGCTACAATGAGCAGTTCTTC.

Notes on this clone: The sample carries other DNA sequences with the same CDR3. The rearrangement links TRBV9 to TRBJ2-1; 9 bases are shared with TRBD2. V lost 0 bases to trimming and J lost 8 bases; unmatched junction nucleotides: 6. CDR3 size: 15 residues. Germline CDR1 reads SGDLS; CDR2 reads YYNGEE. DNA for the CDR3: TGTGCCAGCAGCGTAGAGAGCGGGAGGCGTTATGAGCAGTTCTTC. This translates into CASSVESGRRYEQFF.

V gene TRBV7-9 combines with J gene TRBJ2-1; 10 bases agree with TRBD1. The CDR3 is 15 amino acids. V trimming: 5 bases; J trimming: 10 bases; junction bases outside the gene matches: 11. The germline V gene encodes CDR1 SEHNR and CDR2 FQNEAQ (reference sequence). CDR3 sequence reads: CASSPGQGPFGEQFF. The CDR3 nucleotides read TGTGCCAGCAGCCCGGGACAGGGGCCTTTTGGGGAGCAGTTCTTC.

V usage is TRBV7-2 and J usage is TRBJ2-3; D gene ambiguous. This CDR3 has 13 residues. Germline V gene data show CDR1 as SGHTA and CDR2 as FQGNSA. V was clipped by 1 base and J by 5 bases, with 7 bases between them. CDR3 DNA sequence: TGTGCCAGCAGCTTAGGATCGGGAGATACGCAGTATTTT. Its protein is CASSLGSGDTQYF.

Only a few counts were recorded for this clone. CDR3 DNA: TGCGCCAGCAGCCCAGAGGGACAGTTGAATCAGCCCCAGCATTTT. Protein product: CASSPEGQLNQPQHF. The chain carries TRBV4-1 and TRBJ1-5, with 7 bases fitting TRBD1. V lost 4 bases to trimming and J lost 4 bases; unmatched junction nucleotides: 7. The CDR3 extends over 15 amino acids. Germline assignment: CDR1 MGHRA and CDR2 YSYEKL.

This clone was seen once. The V call is TRBV19, the J call TRBJ1-4; TRBD1 matches 10 bases. Germline V gene lookup returns CDR1 LNHDA and CDR2 SQIVND (reference sequence). V lost 7 bases to trimming and J lost 5 bases; unmatched junction nucleotides: 22. This CDR3 spans 20 amino acids. The CDR3 bases are TGTGCCAGTACCGGGATCGGAGGACAGGGGGTCGGCCGTGTAAATGAAAAACTGTTTTTT. This translates into CASTGIGGQGVGRVNEKLFF.

This clone was picked up many times. V usage is TRBV10-3 and J usage is TRBJ1-1; D might be TRBD1 (5 bases). The V and J ends lost 0 bases and 6 bases respectively, with 11 bases between them. CDR3 length: 14 residues. CDR1 ENHRY and CDR2 SYGVKD come from the germline V gene. The CDR3 loop reads CAISESVQGAEAFF. In DNA form, the CDR3 reads TGTGCCATCAGTGAGTCGGTTCAGGGCGCTGAAGCTTTCTTT.

This clone showed up just a few times. The chain recombines TRBV30 with TRBJ2-1; TRBD2 is a possible D gene (5 bases). Germline V gives CDR1 GTSNPN, CDR2 SVGIG (reference sequence). The CDR3 has 13 residues. V was clipped by 0 bases and J by 9 bases, with 12 bases between them. This CDR3 is CAWSVQGSLEQFF. The CDR3 DNA follows: TGTGCCTGGAGTGTACAAGGGAGCCTTGAGCAGTTCTTC.

V usage is TRBV7-3 and J usage is TRBJ2-7; 9 nucleotides line up with TRBD1. The germline V gene has CDR1 SGHTA and CDR2 FQGTGA. V shed 5 bases and J 7 bases; nucleotides not matched to a gene: 12. The CDR3 spans 15 residues. CDR3 amino acids: CASSPSRDRAREQYF. DNA for the CDR3: TGTGCCAGCAGCCCATCCCGGGACAGGGCGAGGGAGCAGTACTTC.

The genes are TRBV5-4 and TRBJ1-3; 11 bases agree with TRBD1. The CDR3 has 16 amino acids. CDR1 and CDR2 from the germline V gene are SGHNT and YYREEE (reference sequence). V was clipped by 4 bases and J by 3 bases; unmatched bases: 6. DNA for the CDR3: TGTGCCAGCAGCCTTGGACAGGGGGCGGATGGAAACACCATATATTTT. Its translation: CASSLGQGADGNTIYF.

The chain couples TRBV10-3 to TRBJ2-3, with TRBD2 matching over 7 bases. The CDR3 length is 13 residues. The V segment lost 9 bases and the J segment 5 bases; nucleotides outside the gene matches: 8. Germline V gives CDR1 ENHRY, CDR2 SYGVKD. The CDR3 DNA is TGTGCCATTAAAGCGGGAATAAGAGATACGCAGTATTTT. Translation: CAIKAGIRDTQYF.

The chain recombines TRBV28 with TRBJ2-7; maybe TRBD1 (6 bases). CDR3 length: 16 amino acids. The germline V gene has CDR1 MDHEN and CDR2 SYDVKM. Trimming shortened V by 3 bases and J by 9 bases, and 24 bases separated the two germline ends. For the CDR3, the DNA is TGTGCCAGCAGTTTGCGCCCCGGGACACTAAAAAAGGGGCAGTACTTC. Its protein is CASSLRPGTLKKGQYF.

This clone has just a few counts. V usage is TRBV9 and J usage is TRBJ2-7; 9 bases align to TRBD1. Unmatched junction bases numbered 8, after V lost 0 bases and J lost 4 bases. Germline V CDR1 and CDR2: SGDLS, YYNGEE. The CDR3 sequence is 16 residues long. The DNA of the CDR3 is TGTGCCAGCAGCGTAGAGGGAGGGACAGGGAGGTACGAGCAGTACTTC. This codes for CASSVEGGTGRYEQYF.

The J gene is TRBJ2-7, the V gene TRBV11-1; TRBD2 is a possible D gene (6 bases). The CDR3 has 14 amino acids. The germline V and J ends were trimmed by 2 bases and 3 bases, with 11 bases remaining between them. From germline, CDR1 is SGHAT and CDR2 FQDESV (reference sequence). Here the CDR3 DNA reads TGTGCCAGCAGCTTAAAGGTTAGCGGCTACGAGCAGTACTTC. Translation gives CASSLKVSGYEQYF. Using reference TRBV11-1 and TRBJ2-7 for the parts outside the CDR3, the full variable domain is EAEVAQSPRYKITEKSQAVAFWCDPISGHATLYWYRQILGQGPELLVQFQDESVVDDSQLPKDRFSAERLKGVDSTLKIQPAELGDSAMYLCASSLKVSGYEQYFGPGTRLTVT.

J is TRBJ1-5 and V is TRBV5-6; possibly TRBD1 for D (5 bases). The V gene lost 0 bases and the J gene lost 4 bases, with 8 bases spanning the gap. The germline gives CDR1 SGHDT, CDR2 YYEEEE. There are 14 residues in the CDR3. CDR3 loop: CASSLGQFNQPQHF. In DNA, the CDR3 is TGTGCCAGCAGCTTGGGACAGTTTAATCAGCCCCAGCATTTT. Together with reference TRBV5-6 and TRBJ1-5, the CDR3 gives the full variable domain: DAGVTQSPTHLIKTRGQQVTLRCSPKSGHDTVSWYQQALGQGPQFIFQYYEEEERQRGNFPDRFSGHQFPNYSSELNVNALLLGDSALYLCASSLGQFNQPQHFGDGTRLSIL.

This clone appeared a single time. The V call is TRBV7-3, the J call TRBJ2-5; 12 nucleotides agree with TRBD2. Per the germline V gene, CDR1 is SGHTA and CDR2 is FQGTGA. V shed 5 bases and J 3 bases; nucleotides not matched to a gene: 13. The CDR3 totals 18 residues. This CDR3 reads CASSPRGLAGGFEETQYF. CDR3 coding DNA: TGTGCCAGCAGCCCAAGAGGGCTAGCGGGAGGGTTTGAAGAGACCCAGTACTTC. Complete variable domain (other parts from reference TRBV7-3 and TRBJ2-5): GAGVSQTPSNKVTEKGKYVELRCDPISGHTALYWYRQSLGQGPEFLIYFQGTGAADDSGLPNDRFFAVRPEGSVSTLKIQRTERGDSAVYLCASSPRGLAGGFEETQYFGPGTRLLVL.

CDR3 nucleotide sequence: TGTGCCAGCAGCCAAGATCAGGGTCCCTATGGCTACACCTTC. Translating gives CASSQDQGPYGYTF. V is TRBV4-2 and J is TRBJ1-2, with D possibly TRBD1 on 5 matching bases. Trimming took 0 bases from V and 4 from J, leaving 9 bases between them. Germline values: CDR1 LGHNA, CDR2 YNFKEQ. The CDR3 is made up of 14 amino acids.

The chain couples TRBV7-9 to TRBJ2-7; 7 bases agree with TRBD1. The germline gives CDR1 SEHNR, CDR2 FQNEAQ (reference sequence). The V gene end was trimmed by 2 bases and the J gene end by 3 bases; junction bases not matched to a gene: 4. The CDR3 is made up of 14 amino acids. The CDR3: CASSLRGRNYEQYF. CDR3 coding DNA: TGTGCCAGCAGCTTAAGGGGGCGGAACTACGAGCAGTACTTC.

V gene TRBV2 combines with J gene TRBJ2-7, with 8 bases identical to TRBD1. The CDR3 has 13 residues. Germline CDR1 is SNHLY and CDR2 is FYNNEI. With 5 bases clipped from V and 3 bases from J, the junction kept 3 bases outside the gene matches. The CDR3 here is CASSRGQGYEQYF. The DNA of the CDR3 is TGTGCCAGCAGTAGAGGACAGGGCTACGAGCAGTACTTC.

Only one count was recorded for this clone. V usage is TRBV5-6 and J usage is TRBJ2-5; a weak D match, TRBD2 (6 bases). Trimming removed 4 bases from V and 2 bases from J, with 18 bases in between. The CDR3 covers 16 residues. Germline V gives CDR1 SGHDT, CDR2 YYEEEE. This chain's CDR3 is CASSLRRLAVQETQYF. CDR3 sequence (DNA): TGTGCCAGCAGCCTCCGGAGGTTAGCGGTACAAGAGACCCAGTACTTC.

The V call is TRBV28, the J call TRBJ2-3, with 8 bases matching TRBD1. V trimming: 6 bases; J trimming: 2 bases; junction bases outside the gene matches: 4. Per germline, CDR1 MDHEN and CDR2 SYDVKM. This CDR3 has 14 residues. The CDR3 sequence: CASSEDRVTDTQYF. For the CDR3, the DNA is TGTGCCAGCAGCGAGGACAGGGTCACAGATACGCAGTATTTT.

V usage is TRBV7-2 and J usage is TRBJ2-3; 13 bases are a match to TRBD2. Germline V gene lookup returns CDR1 SGHTA and CDR2 FQGNSA. The CDR3 runs to 16 residues. J lost 4 bases, V lost 3 bases, and 4 bases had no gene match. Written as DNA, the CDR3 is TGTGCCAGCAGCTTCCGGACTAGCGGGAGTTCAGATACGCAGTATTTT. Its protein is CASSFRTSGSSDTQYF. The entire variable domain, with the rest obtained from reference TRBV7-2 and TRBJ2-3, is as follows: GAGVSQSPSNKVTEKGKDVELRCDPISGHTALYWYRQSLGQGLEFLIYFQGNSAPDKSGLPSDRFSAERTGGSVSTLTIQRTQQEDSAVYLCASSFRTSGSSDTQYFGPGTRLTVL.

The rearrangement uses TRBV7-9 and TRBJ2-3; 7 nucleotides match TRBD2. CDR3 length: 14 residues. Germline V lookup: CDR1 SEHNR, CDR2 FQNEAQ (reference sequence). Losses at the gene ends were 6 bases for V and 3 bases for J; bases not matched to a gene: 6. CDR3 nucleotides: TGTGCCAGCAGTCGGGACTACCGTACAGATACGCAGTATTTT. Its translation is CASSRDYRTDTQYF.